These T cell receptor beta chains were read from a single sample in a study of shared clonotypes between healthy human individuals. Produced via immunoSEQ multiplex PCR; TCRdb's table is partial and in-frame only. This sample has around 700,000 clones, with about three quarters found just once. Sequencing was performed on memory CD4+ T cells sorted from blood. The origin of the receptors is a woman aged 30 to 39 in good health. Each CDR3 is given with its conserved first and last residue. The order of the fields is CDR3 DNA, CDR3 protein, clone size, J gene, D gene, V gene. The D gene is left open where the match is weak. Rows may omit the clone size; those that give it use once, few, many or a size class.

TGTGCCAGCAGTGGGACAACCTCCCTACAGCCCCAGCATTTT | CASSGTTSLQPQHF | - | TRBJ1-5 | - | TRBV2
TGTGCCAGCTCACCAACCAGGGAGAGGTATGGCTACACCTTC | CASSPTRERYGYTF | few | TRBJ1-2 | - | TRBV18
TGTGCCAGCAGCTTATACCAGTCTAACTATGGCTACACCTTC | CASSLYQSNYGYTF | - | TRBJ1-2 | - | TRBV7-2
TGTGCCAGCAGTACGGTGGTGGGAGGCTACACCTTC | CASSTVVGGYTF | - | TRBJ1-2 | - | TRBV28
TGTGCCAGCAGCAAGGCCTACGAGCAGTACTTC | CASSKAYEQYF | - | TRBJ2-7 | - | TRBV7-9
TGTGCCATCAGTGATGAGGGGAATCAGCCCCAGCATTTT | CAISDEGNQPQHF | few | TRBJ1-5 | - | TRBV10-3
TGTGCCAGCTCGCAGCGGGTGGGGGACCCCTACGAGCAGTACTTC | CASSQRVGDPYEQYF | - | TRBJ2-7 | - | TRBV18
TGCAGCGCCGGGACAGGGGTTGGCTACACCTTC | CSAGTGVGYTF | - | TRBJ1-2 | TRBD1 | TRBV29-1
TGTGCCAGCAGCCCAACGACAGGGACAGAGACCCAGTACTTC | CASSPTTGTETQYF | many | TRBJ2-5 | TRBD1 | TRBV7-3
TGTGCCAGCAGCTTTGGGACTAGCGGGAGCCTAAATGAGCAGTTCTTC | CASSFGTSGSLNEQFF | - | TRBJ2-1 | TRBD2 | TRBV7-6
TGTGCCAGCAGTTTAGAGCTCTCTGGGGCCAACGTCCTGACTTTC | CASSLELSGANVLTF | - | TRBJ2-6 | - | TRBV28
TGCGCCAGCAGTCTCGGACAAGTCGGAAACACCATATATTTT | CASSLGQVGNTIYF | - | TRBJ1-3 | - | TRBV4-1
TGTGCCAGCAGTGCAGGGGCAGGGGGCTTGTCTGAAGCTTTCTTT | CASSAGAGGLSEAFF | - | TRBJ1-1 | TRBD1 | TRBV2
TGCGCCAGCAGCATGACTAGCGGTACAGATACGCAGTATTTT | CASSMTSGTDTQYF | - | TRBJ2-3 | TRBD2 | TRBV5-1
TGTGCCAGCAGCCGGGCTAGCGGATCCTACGAGCAGTACTTC | CASSRASGSYEQYF | - | TRBJ2-7 | TRBD2 | TRBV14
TGTGCCAGCAGCCAATACAGGGGCAACTATGGCTACACCTTC | CASSQYRGNYGYTF | - | TRBJ1-2 | TRBD1 | TRBV14
TGTGCCAGTAGTATAGACCCCCGGGGGGGCAATCAGCCCCAGCATTTT | CASSIDPRGGNQPQHF | once | TRBJ1-5 | - | TRBV19
TGTGCCAGCAGCCGACAGAGGCCAGGGGGTCGTACTGAAGCTTTCTTT | CASSRQRPGGRTEAFF | - | TRBJ1-1 | TRBD1 | TRBV7-8
TGCGCCAGCAGCTCACAGGGGGCAGAGACCCAGTACTTC | CASSSQGAETQYF | - | TRBJ2-5 | TRBD1 | TRBV5-1
TGCAGCGTTGAAGGACAGGGAGGCATTCAGTACTTC | CSVEGQGGIQYF | few | TRBJ2-4 | - | TRBV29-1
TGCGCCAGCAGCTTCACTAGCGGGAGAAACACCGGGGAGCTGTTTTTT | CASSFTSGRNTGELFF | few | TRBJ2-2 | TRBD2 | TRBV5-1
TGTGCCAGCAGTGAGCAGAGAACCGGGGAGCTGTTTTTT | CASSEQRTGELFF | - | TRBJ2-2 | - | TRBV6-4
TGTGCCAGCAGTGAACCACGGGCCCCGTACGAGCAGTACTTC | CASSEPRAPYEQYF | - | TRBJ2-7 | - | TRBV6-1
TGCGCCAGCAGCCTGGATGGAGGCGACTACAATGAGCAGTTCTTC | CASSLDGGDYNEQFF | - | TRBJ2-1 | - | TRBV5-1
TGCAGCGTTAGGGCTAGCGGGAGGGGAAGTACTGAGCAGTTCTTC | CSVRASGRGSTEQFF | - | TRBJ2-1 | TRBD2 | TRBV29-1
TGTGCCAGCAGCGTAGTGGGACCAACAACCGGGGAGCTGTTTTTT | CASSVVGPTTGELFF | once | TRBJ2-2 | - | TRBV9
TGTGCCAGCAGCTCACCGGGGTCGGGACTATCCAAAAACATTCAGTACTTC | CASSSPGSGLSKNIQYF | - | TRBJ2-4 | TRBD2 | TRBV28
TGCGCCAGCAGGGAACAGGGGGCAATCCTGGGCTACACCTTC | CASREQGAILGYTF | once | TRBJ1-2 | TRBD1 | TRBV5-1
TGTGCCAGCAGTTTCGGGGCCACACTCCCGTATTTT | CASSFGATLPYF | - | TRBJ2-3 | - | TRBV28
TGTGCCAGCAGTTTGAGTGGGACTCACGAGCAGTACTTC | CASSLSGTHEQYF | - | TRBJ2-7 | - | TRBV28
TGTGCCAGCAGTTACAGGGGCGCTAACTATGGCTACACCTTC | CASSYRGANYGYTF | - | TRBJ1-2 | TRBD1 | TRBV2
TGTGCCAGCACTCCCCGGGTTGGAGCTGAGCAGTTCTTC | CASTPRVGAEQFF | - | TRBJ2-1 | - | TRBV9
TGCGCCAGCAGCACAGGGGGACCCCAAGAGACCCAGTACTTC | CASSTGGPQETQYF | few | TRBJ2-5 | TRBD1 | TRBV10-1
TGCGCCAGCAGCTTTTCGGGGACGGGAAAGCAGTTCTTC | CASSFSGTGKQFF | few | TRBJ2-1 | - | TRBV5-1
TGTGCCAGCTCACCGGCCAGCCTTGAGAACACTGAAGCTTTCTTT | CASSPASLENTEAFF | - | TRBJ1-1 | - | TRBV18
TGTGCCTGGAGTAAGGGGCACAATGAGCAGTTCTTC | CAWSKGHNEQFF | - | TRBJ2-1 | - | TRBV30
TGTGCCAGCAGGGACAGGTACGAGCAGTACTTC | CASRDRYEQYF | - | TRBJ2-7 | TRBD1 | TRBV2
TGTGCCAGCAGCCAAGATATAAATCAGCCCCAGCATTTT | CASSQDINQPQHF | - | TRBJ1-5 | - | TRBV4-2
TGTGCCAGCAGCTTACCGGCCAAAAGTAGCACAGATACGCAGTATTTT | CASSLPAKSSTDTQYF | - | TRBJ2-3 | - | TRBV7-9
TGTGCCAGCAGCCAACCCGGGGGACAGGGATGGGCCGGGGAGCTGTTTTTT | CASSQPGGQGWAGELFF | - | TRBJ2-2 | TRBD1 | TRBV7-8
TGTGCCAGCAGCCCCATAGGTGAGGGCAAAGATACGCAGTATTTT | CASSPIGEGKDTQYF | - | TRBJ2-3 | - | TRBV14
TGCAGCGTTGGAGGGACTTACAATGAGCAGTTCTTC | CSVGGTYNEQFF | - | TRBJ2-1 | - | TRBV29-1
TGTGCCAGCAGTTTTCCAGGGTTGTACGAGCAGTACTTC | CASSFPGLYEQYF | - | TRBJ2-7 | - | TRBV28
TGCGCCAGCAGCTTGGCTACCAGCTCCTACAATGAGCAGTTCTTC | CASSLATSSYNEQFF | - | TRBJ2-1 | - | TRBV5-1
TGCGCCAGCAGCCAGGTTGGTCGGGAAGCCAGGACCGGGGAGCTGTTTTTT | CASSQVGREARTGELFF | once | TRBJ2-2 | - | TRBV5-4
TGTGCCAGCAGTTTATGGGGAGGGGGCGCAAATCAGCCCCAGCATTTT | CASSLWGGGANQPQHF | once | TRBJ1-5 | TRBD1 | TRBV28
TGTGCCAGCAGCTGGGGACGGGAGAACACTGAAGCTTTCTTT | CASSWGRENTEAFF | - | TRBJ1-1 | - | TRBV7-9
TGTGCCAGTAGTACCCAGATGGGGTCGCTTGAGCAGTTCTTC | CASSTQMGSLEQFF | once | TRBJ2-1 | - | TRBV19
TGTGCCAGCAGTGTAGGAACGAAACAAGAGACCCAGTACTTC | CASSVGTKQETQYF | once | TRBJ2-5 | - | TRBV6-1
TGTGCCAGCAGTGAATCAGGGGTGGCAGATACGCAGTATTTT | CASSESGVADTQYF | - | TRBJ2-3 | - | TRBV25-1
TGCGCCAGCAGCCAGGCAGACTACAAAGAGACCCAGTACTTC | CASSQADYKETQYF | - | TRBJ2-5 | - | TRBV4-1
TGTGCCAGCAGCTTTTCGGGACAGGGTTCCGAGCAGTACTTC | CASSFSGQGSEQYF | - | TRBJ2-7 | TRBD1 | TRBV5-4
TGTGCCAGCAGCCGGGACTGGCAGGGTACGCAGTATTTT | CASSRDWQGTQYF | - | TRBJ2-3 | - | TRBV7-2
TGCGCCAGCAGCTTGGGGACAGTTGGCGGTAACACTGAAGCTTTCTTT | CASSLGTVGGNTEAFF | - | TRBJ1-1 | - | TRBV5-1
TGTGCCAGCAGCCCCCCCCCGAAGGGGGGCTACAATGAGCAGTTCTTC | CASSPPPKGGYNEQFF | - | TRBJ2-1 | - | TRBV21-1